This TCR beta chain was sequenced for a study of technical replicates of blood from a few donors. Some clones are missing from TCRdb's copy, which holds only in-frame ones; the method was immunoSEQ multiplex PCR. The repertoire includes roughly 80,000 clones, about 88% of them detected once, and approximately 0.42% sits in the top ten. The CDR3 consists of 13 residues. Germline V gene lookup returns CDR1 SGHDT and CDR2 YYEEEE. Deletions cut 0 bases from V and 5 bases from J, with 6 bases between. The chain uses TRBV5-6 and TRBJ1-5; D ambiguous. The sample was T cells isolated from PBMCs. The source is a human donor in good health. CDR3 sequence reads: CASSLGADQPQHF. The CDR3 DNA is TGTGCCAGCAGCTTGGGGGCCGATCAGCCCCAGCATTTT.